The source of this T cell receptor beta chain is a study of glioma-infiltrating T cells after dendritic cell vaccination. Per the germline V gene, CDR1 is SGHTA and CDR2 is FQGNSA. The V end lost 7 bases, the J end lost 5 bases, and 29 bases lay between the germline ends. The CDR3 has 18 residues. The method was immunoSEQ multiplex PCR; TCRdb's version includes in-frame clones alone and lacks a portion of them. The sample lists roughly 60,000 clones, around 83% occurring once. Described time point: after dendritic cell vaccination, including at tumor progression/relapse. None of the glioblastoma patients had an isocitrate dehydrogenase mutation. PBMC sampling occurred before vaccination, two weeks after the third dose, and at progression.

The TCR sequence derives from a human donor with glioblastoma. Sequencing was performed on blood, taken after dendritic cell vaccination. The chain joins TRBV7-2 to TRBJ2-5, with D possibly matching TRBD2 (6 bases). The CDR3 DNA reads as TGTGCCAGCAATTCTCCTCCTGGGGACTCATACCGGTGGGAGACCCAGTACTTC. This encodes CASNSPPGDSYRWETQYF.